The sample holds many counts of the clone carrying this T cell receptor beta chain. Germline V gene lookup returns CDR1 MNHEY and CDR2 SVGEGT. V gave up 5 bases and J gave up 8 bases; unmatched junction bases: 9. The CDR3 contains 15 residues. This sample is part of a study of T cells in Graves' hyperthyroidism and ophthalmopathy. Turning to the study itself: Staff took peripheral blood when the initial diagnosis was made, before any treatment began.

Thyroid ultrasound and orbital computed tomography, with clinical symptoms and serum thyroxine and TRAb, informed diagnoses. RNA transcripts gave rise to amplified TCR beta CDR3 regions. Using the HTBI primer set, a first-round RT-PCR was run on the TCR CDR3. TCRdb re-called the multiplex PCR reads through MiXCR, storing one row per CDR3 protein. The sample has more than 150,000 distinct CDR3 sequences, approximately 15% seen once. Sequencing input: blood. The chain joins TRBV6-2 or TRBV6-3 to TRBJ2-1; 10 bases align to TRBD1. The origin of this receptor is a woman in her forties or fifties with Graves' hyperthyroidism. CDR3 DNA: TGTGCCAGCAGTCCCTGGGGGACAGGGGAAGATGAGCAGTTCTTC. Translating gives CASSPWGTGEDEQFF.